The 8 T cell receptor beta chains in this list originate from one sample, sequenced in a study of glioma-infiltrating T cells. Amplification of TCR alpha and beta CDR3 regions from RNA used iRepertoire nested multiplex PCR. In TCRdb, the multiplex PCR reads were re-called with MiXCR into one record per CDR3 protein. There are more than 85,000 distinct CDR3 sequences in the sample; 20% to 30% occur only once, and 35% lies in the top ten. Source material: glioma tissue, nonneoplastic brain tissue, or PBMCs (not recorded which). The receptors stem from a human donor with low-grade glioma or glioblastoma, undergoing nonglioma brain surgery, or in good health (not recorded which).

Ten or more counts support this clonotype. The chain employs TRBV11-2 and TRBJ2-5, with 8 bases lining up with TRBD2. In germline, CDR1 is SGHAT, CDR2 FQNNGV. CDR3 length: 16 amino acids. The junction had 16 bases not matched to a gene; V was cut back by 10 bases and J by 3 bases. CDR3 bases: TGTGCCATCTCCTCGCCCGGCGGGGGGTTGGAAGAGACCCAGTACTTC. As protein: CAISSPGGGLEETQYF.

The chain has TRBV5-1 and TRBJ1-2, with unresolved D. Germline V gene data show CDR1 as SGHRS and CDR2 as YFSETQ. Trimming left V 2 bases short and J 1 base short, with 12 bases between. The CDR3 spans 15 residues. The CDR3 DNA is TGCGCCAGCAGCTTATTCTCTCTACTTAACTATGGCTACACCTTC. Residues: CASSLFSLLNYGYTF.

At least ten counts were recorded for this clonotype. The chain links TRBV20-1 to TRBJ2-3; D is unclear. Germline V gives CDR1 DFQATT, CDR2 SNEGSKA (reference sequence). This CDR3 region has 14 residues. The V end was cut by 1 base, the J end by 2 bases, with 10 bases between. CDR3 coding DNA: TGCAGTGCTAGAGTGGGCGGAGCCACAGATACGCAGTATTTT. Protein sequence: CSARVGGATDTQYF.

This clonotype has at least ten counts. V gene TRBV7-2 combines with J gene TRBJ2-3, with TRBD1 as a possible D gene (5 bases). V lost 2 bases and J 2 bases, leaving 14 bases between the germline ends. Per the germline V gene, CDR1 is SGHTA and CDR2 is FQGNSA. This CDR3 has 16 residues. Written as DNA, the CDR3 is TGTGCCAGCAGCTTATATTTACAGGTCAACACAGATACGCAGTATTTT. Translating it yields CASSLYLQVNTDTQYF.

The chain links TRBV27 to TRBJ1-2, with D uncertain. Trimming left V 6 bases short and J 4 bases short, with 18 bases between. This CDR3 comprises 15 residues. CDR1 MNHEY and CDR2 SMNVEV come from the germline V gene (reference sequence). CDR3 DNA: TGTGCCAGCAGCGGTAACCTACATGGTTTCTATGGCTACACCTTC. It encodes CASSGNLHGFYGYTF.

This clonotype occurred many times. The V and J genes are TRBV4-2 and TRBJ2-1; unclear D gene. The CDR3 sequence is 12 residues long. Trimming took 4 bases from V and 9 from J, leaving 10 bases between them. Germline CDR1 reads LGHNA; CDR2 reads YNFKEQ. The CDR3 region has the DNA TGTGCCAGCAGCCCCAGCTCCGGTGAGCAGTTCTTC. Its translation is CASSPSSGEQFF.

A remark on this clonotype: This may stem from a read error, because a much larger clone lies one nucleotide away. Lacking the conserved final phenylalanine or tryptophan, this CDR3 likely reflects a read error. This chain joins TRBV5-4 and TRBJ2-1; D not resolved. This CDR3 contains 12 residues. In germline, CDR1 is SGHNT, CDR2 YYREEE (reference sequence). The V and J ends lost 4 bases and 4 bases respectively, with 6 bases between them. The CDR3 here is CASSASYNEQFL. CDR3 bases: TGTGCCAGCAGCGCTAGTTACAATGAGCAGTTCCTC.

This clonotype was seen at least ten times. This sequence joins TRBV29-1 and TRBJ2-5, with a possible D match to TRBD2 (5 bases). The germline V and J ends were trimmed by 4 bases and 0 bases, with 6 bases remaining between them. Germline assignment: CDR1 SQVTM and CDR2 ANQGSEA. This CDR3 has 12 amino acids. The CDR3 reads CSVGLYQETQYF. CDR3 coding DNA: TGCAGCGTTGGACTATACCAAGAGACCCAGTACTTC. The complete variable domain, with remaining parts taken from reference TRBV29-1 and TRBJ2-5, reads SAVISQKPSRDICQRGTSLTIQCQVDSQVTMMFWYRQQPGQSLTLIATANQGSEATYESGFVIDKFPISRPNLTFSTLTVSNMSPEDSSIYLCSVGLYQETQYFGPGTRLLVL.